This T cell receptor (beta chain) was obtained from a study of blood T cell repertoires in COVID-19. Background on the study: The United States, Italy and Spain provided the acute and convalescent COVID-19 samples. T cells, B-cell-depleted T cells, or PBMCs supplied cDNA or gDNA.

Original processing notes: Counts of nucleated cells, estimated from reference gene primer amplification, were obtained. The table came from immunoSEQ multiplex PCR; TCRdb's copy has only in-frame clones and leaves some out. Clone size and V and J calls were adopted from that table, with D and trimming inferred from the DNA. The sample lists some 250,000 clones; approximately 90% were seen once. Individuals drawn from 24 US areas were roughly 18 to 89 years old. The CDR3 consists of 14 residues. Germline values: CDR1 LNHDA, CDR2 SQIVND (reference sequence). V was pared by 4 bases and J by 3 bases, with 12 bases between.

V is TRBV19 and J is TRBJ1-1, with D perhaps matching TRBD1 (6 bases). Input material: PBMCs or T cells enriched from blood (not recorded which). The receptor's source is a middle-aged woman with acute COVID-19. CDR3 nucleotides: TGTGCCAGTAGTAGATATAAGGGGGACACTGAAGCTTTCTTT. This sequence encodes CASSRYKGDTEAFF.